The present TCR beta chain was sequenced within a study of T-cell memory formation after mild COVID-19. About the research overall: The study found TCR clusters largely donor specific.

This clonotype appeared a few times. TCRdb called the 5' RACE reads again in MiXCR, with one record for every CDR3 protein. This table holds 350,000 to 550,000 distinct CDR3 sequences, approximately 18% found once. Germline V gene sequence: CDR1 SNHLY, CDR2 FYNNEI. The CDR3 consists of 15 residues. V was pared by 1 base and J by 0 bases, with 7 bases between. The origin of this receptor is a man younger than 30 who had mild COVID-19 (a few samples of this study predate the infection). Cell type and time point are not known. Sequenced input: PBMCs or a T cell subset sorted from them (not recorded which). The chain employs TRBV2 and TRBJ1-5; D perhaps matches TRBD1 (5 bases). The CDR3: CASSEEGNSNQPQHF. In DNA form, the CDR3 reads TGTGCCAGCAGTGAAGAGGGGAATAGCAATCAGCCCCAGCATTTT. The variable domain in full, with the rest retrieved from reference TRBV2 and TRBJ1-5, is EPEVTQTPSHQVTQMGQEVILRCVPISNHLYFYWYRQILGQKVEFLVSFYNNEISEKSEIFDDQFSVERPDGSNFTLKIRSTKLEDSAMYFCASSEEGNSNQPQHFGDGTRLSIL.